This is a list of T cell receptor beta chains from one sample in a study of cytomegalovirus exposure and HLA in healthy donors. Profiled with immunoSEQ multiplex PCR; TCRdb holds only in-frame clones, not every one. The top ten clones hold about 1.6% of a sample with 150,000 to 200,000 clones, 70% to 80% of them seen once. Material for sequencing was PBMCs. These receptor sequences come from a woman in her forties or fifties in good health and CMV-seronegative. Both conserved end residues are part of each CDR3. Each record gives: J gene, clone size, V gene, D gene, CDR3 DNA, CDR3 protein. The D gene is left open where the match is weak. Where a row states a size, it is once, few, many or the class of an expanded clone; other rows omit it.

TRBJ2-7 | . | TRBV5-1 | TRBD1 | TGCGCCAGCAGCTTTGACAGGGGTAGAGGCGAGCAGTACTTC | CASSFDRGRGEQYF
TRBJ2-5 | . | TRBV4-3 | TRBD2 | TGCGCCAGCAGCAAAGGGGCCAGCGGGGGCCAGTACTTC | CASSKGASGGQYF
TRBJ2-7 | . | TRBV14 | TRBD1 | TGTGCCAGCAGCCGACTTTCGGACAGGGCCACCTACGAGCAGTACTTC | CASSRLSDRATYEQYF
TRBJ1-2 | . | TRBV7-6 | TRBD1 | TGTGCCAGCAGCTCCGGGACAGGCCTCGGCTACACCTTC | CASSSGTGLGYTF
TRBJ1-3 | . | TRBV5-6 | TRBD1 | TGTGCCAGCAGCCGACGCGGGACAGGGCTGAGCTCTGGAAACACCATATATTTT | CASSRRGTGLSSGNTIYF
TRBJ2-1 | once | TRBV9 | TRBD2 | TGTGCCAGCAGCCCCCGCAGGGGGCTAGCGGGAGGCAATGAGCAGTTCTTC | CASSPRRGLAGGNEQFF
TRBJ1-4 | few | TRBV4-3 | TRBD1 | TGCGCCAGCCAAGACAGGGTAGGCGAAAAACTGTTTTTT | CASQDRVGEKLFF
TRBJ1-1 | . | TRBV5-1 | . | TGCGCCAGCAGCTTGGCCGGGATGAACACTGAAGCTTTCTTT | CASSLAGMNTEAFF
TRBJ2-4 | . | TRBV7-2 | TRBD1 | TGTGCCAGCAGCTTAGATGGTTCCGGGACAGGGGTCTTC | CASSLDGSGTGVF
TRBJ1-2 | once | TRBV28 | TRBD1 | TGTGCCAGCAACGACAGGGGGCCTAACTATGGCTACACCTTC | CASNDRGPNYGYTF
TRBJ1-2 | . | TRBV25-1 | TRBD1 | TGTGCCAGCAGTGATACAGGGGGCTATGGCTACACCTTC | CASSDTGGYGYTF
TRBJ1-5 | . | TRBV6-6 | TRBD1 | TGTGCCAGCACCTCAGGACAGGGTTTCAGCAATCAGCCCCAGCATTTT | CASTSGQGFSNQPQHF
TRBJ2-5 | . | TRBV18 | . | TGTGCCAGCTCACCACCCCGGGATAGACAAGAGACCCAGTACTTC | CASSPPRDRQETQYF
TRBJ2-7 | . | TRBV10-3 | . | TGTGCCATCAGTGAGTCTGAACGCAGGTCCTACGAGCAGTACTTC | CAISESERRSYEQYF
TRBJ2-7 | . | TRBV4-1 | . | TGCGCCAGCAGCCAAGAAGCGGATACCTCCTACGAGCAGTACTTC | CASSQEADTSYEQYF
TRBJ1-3 | . | TRBV14 | TRBD1 | TGTGCCAGCAGCCAGAGCCTGGGACAGGGAGCTGGAAACACCATATATTTT | CASSQSLGQGAGNTIYF
TRBJ2-1 | . | TRBV11-2 | TRBD2 | TGTGCCAGCAGCTTCGGACTAGCGGGAACCAATGAGCAGTTCTTC | CASSFGLAGTNEQFF
TRBJ1-2 | . | TRBV6-5 | TRBD1 | TGTGCCAGCAGTTACGGGGGACAGCAGATTTATGGCTACACCTTC | CASSYGGQQIYGYTF
TRBJ2-1 | . | TRBV9 | TRBD1 | TGTGCCAGCAGCGTGTTGGACAGGCCCCACAATGAGCAGTTCTTC | CASSVLDRPHNEQFF
TRBJ2-7 | once | TRBV18 | . | TGTGCCAGCTCAGCCTACAGGGATGGGTTGGGAGAGCAGTACTTC | CASSAYRDGLGEQYF
TRBJ2-5 | . | TRBV20-1 | . | TGCAGTGCTAGAGCTCCAGAGACCCAGTACTTC | CSARAPETQYF
TRBJ1-3 | . | TRBV19 | . | TGTGCCAGTAGAGCGCTTGGAGGTCCTGGAAACACCATATATTTT | CASRALGGPGNTIYF
TRBJ2-2 | . | TRBV5-6 | TRBD2 | TGTGCCAGCAGGGGGGGGACTAGCGTATACACCGGGGAGCTGTTTTTT | CASRGGTSVYTGELFF
TRBJ1-1 | . | TRBV30 | TRBD1 | TGTGCCTGGAGTAGGACAGGAAAAACTGAAGCTTTCTTT | CAWSRTGKTEAFF
TRBJ2-3 | . | TRBV6-6 | TRBD1 | TGTGCCAGCAGCTGGACAGGGTCCCCAGATACGCAGTATTTT | CASSWTGSPDTQYF
TRBJ1-1 | . | TRBV5-4 | TRBD1 | TGTGCCAGCAGCTCAGAGGGGGCGTTGGGTACTGAAGCTTTCTTT | CASSSEGALGTEAFF
TRBJ1-2 | . | TRBV5-6 | TRBD1 | TGTGCCAGCAGACCGCGGGCAGGGGGCTCTTCTAACTATGGCTACACCTTC | CASRPRAGGSSNYGYTF